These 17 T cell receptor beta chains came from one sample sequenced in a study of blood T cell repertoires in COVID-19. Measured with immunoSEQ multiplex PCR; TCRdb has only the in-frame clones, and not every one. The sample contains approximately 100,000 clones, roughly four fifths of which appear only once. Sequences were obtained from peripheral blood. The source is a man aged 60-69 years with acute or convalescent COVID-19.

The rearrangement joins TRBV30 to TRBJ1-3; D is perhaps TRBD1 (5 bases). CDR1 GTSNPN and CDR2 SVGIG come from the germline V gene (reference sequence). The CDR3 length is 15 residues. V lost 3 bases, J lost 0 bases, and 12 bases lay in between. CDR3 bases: TGTGCCTGGAGCGACAGCGCGAACTCTGGAAACACCATATATTTT. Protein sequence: CAWSDSANSGNTIYF. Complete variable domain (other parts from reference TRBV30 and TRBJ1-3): SQTIHQWPATLVQPVGSPLSLECTVEGTSNPNLYWYRQAAGRGLQLLFYSVGIGQISSEVPQNLSASRPQDRQFILSSKKLLLSDSGFYLCAWSDSANSGNTIYFGEGSWLTVV.

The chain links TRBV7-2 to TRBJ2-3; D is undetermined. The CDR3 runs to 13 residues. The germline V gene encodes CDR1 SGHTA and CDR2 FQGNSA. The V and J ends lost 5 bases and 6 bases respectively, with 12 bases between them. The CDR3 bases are TGTGCCAGCAGCCCCCTTATCCGGGATACGCAGTATTTT. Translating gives CASSPLIRDTQYF.

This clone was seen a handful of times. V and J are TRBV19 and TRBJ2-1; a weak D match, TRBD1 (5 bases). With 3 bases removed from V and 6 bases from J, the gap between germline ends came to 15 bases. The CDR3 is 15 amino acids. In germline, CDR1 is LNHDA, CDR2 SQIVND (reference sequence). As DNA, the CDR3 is TGTGCCAGTAGTATTTCTCGCGGTAGGGGCAATGAGCAGTTCTTC. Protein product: CASSISRGRGNEQFF.

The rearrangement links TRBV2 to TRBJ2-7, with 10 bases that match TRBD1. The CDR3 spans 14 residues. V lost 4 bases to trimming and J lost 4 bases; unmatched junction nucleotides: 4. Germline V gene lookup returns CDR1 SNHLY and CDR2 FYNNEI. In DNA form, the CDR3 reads TGTGCCAGCAGTGGACAGGGGGCTTTTTACGAGCAGTACTTC. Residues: CASSGQGAFYEQYF.

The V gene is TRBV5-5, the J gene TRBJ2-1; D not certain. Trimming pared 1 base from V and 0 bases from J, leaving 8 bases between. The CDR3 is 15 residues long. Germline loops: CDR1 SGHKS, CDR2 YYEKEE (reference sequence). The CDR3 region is CASSLLPSSYNEQFF. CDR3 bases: TGTGCCAGCAGCTTGCTACCGAGCTCCTACAATGAGCAGTTCTTC.

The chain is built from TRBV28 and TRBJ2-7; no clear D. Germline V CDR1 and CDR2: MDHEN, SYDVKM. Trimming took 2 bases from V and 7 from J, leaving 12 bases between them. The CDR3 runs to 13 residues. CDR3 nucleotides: TGTGCCAGCAGTTTAAGTCTAGTTGTAGAGCAGTACTTC. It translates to CASSLSLVVEQYF.

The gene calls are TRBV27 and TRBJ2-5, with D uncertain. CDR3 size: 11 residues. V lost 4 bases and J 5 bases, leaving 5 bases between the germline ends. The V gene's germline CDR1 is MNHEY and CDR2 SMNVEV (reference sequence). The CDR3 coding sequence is TGTGCCAGCAGTTGGCTCGAGACCCAGTACTTC. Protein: CASSWLETQYF.

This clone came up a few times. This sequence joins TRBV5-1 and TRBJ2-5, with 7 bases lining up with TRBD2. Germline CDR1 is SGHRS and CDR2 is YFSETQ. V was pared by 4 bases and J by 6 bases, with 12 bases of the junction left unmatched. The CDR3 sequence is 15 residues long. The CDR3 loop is CASSPVSGPRKTQYF. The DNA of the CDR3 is TGCGCCAGCAGCCCTGTTAGCGGGCCCAGGAAGACCCAGTACTTC.

The CDR3 sequence is CASSQVTGVREKLFF. For the CDR3, the DNA is TGTGCCAGCAGCCAAGTAACGGGGGTACGTGAAAAACTGTTTTTT. The gene calls are TRBV3-1 (or the pseudogene TRBV3-2) and TRBJ1-4, with D maybe TRBD1 (5 bases). Germline-derived CDR1 and CDR2 are LGHDT and YNNKEL (reference sequence). The V gene lost 1 base and the J gene lost 7 bases, with 13 bases spanning the gap. This CDR3 spans 15 amino acids.

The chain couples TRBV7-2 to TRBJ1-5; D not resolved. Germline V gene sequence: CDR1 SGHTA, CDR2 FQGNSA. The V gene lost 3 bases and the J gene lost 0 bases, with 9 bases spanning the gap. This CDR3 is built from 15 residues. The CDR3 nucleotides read TGTGCCAGCAGCTTTGAGCTTAATAGCAATCAGCCCCAGCATTTT. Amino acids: CASSFELNSNQPQHF.

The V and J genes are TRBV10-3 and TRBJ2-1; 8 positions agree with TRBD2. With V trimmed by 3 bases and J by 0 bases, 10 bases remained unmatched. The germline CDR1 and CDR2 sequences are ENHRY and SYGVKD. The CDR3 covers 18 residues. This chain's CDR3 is CAISDLGGGPSSYNEQFF. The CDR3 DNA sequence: TGTGCCATCAGTGATTTGGGCGGGGGGCCGAGCTCCTACAATGAGCAGTTCTTC.

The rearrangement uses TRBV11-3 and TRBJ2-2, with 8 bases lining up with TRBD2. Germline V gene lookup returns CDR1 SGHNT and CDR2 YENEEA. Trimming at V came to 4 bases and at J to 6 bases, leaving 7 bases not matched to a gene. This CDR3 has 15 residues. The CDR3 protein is CASSSRGGDPGELFF. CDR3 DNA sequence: TGTGCCAGCAGCTCACGGGGGGGCGATCCCGGGGAGCTGTTTTTT.

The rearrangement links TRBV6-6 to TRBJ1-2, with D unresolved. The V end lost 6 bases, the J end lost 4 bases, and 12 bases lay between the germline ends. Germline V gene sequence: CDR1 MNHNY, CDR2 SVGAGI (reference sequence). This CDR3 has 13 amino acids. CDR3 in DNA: TGTGCCAGCAGCCGGGAGTCGCTCTATGGCTACACCTTC. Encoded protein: CASSRESLYGYTF.

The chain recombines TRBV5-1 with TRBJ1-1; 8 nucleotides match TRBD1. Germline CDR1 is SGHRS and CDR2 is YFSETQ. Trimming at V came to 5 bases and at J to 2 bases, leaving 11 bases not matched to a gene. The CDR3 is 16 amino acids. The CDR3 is CASSYGQGRFNTEAFF. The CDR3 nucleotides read TGCGCCAGCAGTTACGGACAGGGCCGATTCAACACTGAAGCTTTCTTT. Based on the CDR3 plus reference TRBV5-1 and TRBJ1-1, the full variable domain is KAGVTQTPRYLIKTRGQQVTLSCSPISGHRSVSWYQQTPGQGLQFLFEYFSETQRNKGNFPGRFSGRQFSNSRSEMNVSTLELGDSALYLCASSYGQGRFNTEAFFGQGTRLTVV.

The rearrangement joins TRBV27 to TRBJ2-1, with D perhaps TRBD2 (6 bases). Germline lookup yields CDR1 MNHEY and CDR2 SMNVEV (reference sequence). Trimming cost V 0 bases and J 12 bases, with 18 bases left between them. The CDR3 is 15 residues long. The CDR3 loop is CASSLSSAGLGWQFF. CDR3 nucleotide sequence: TGTGCCAGCAGTTTATCGTCCGCGGGATTAGGCTGGCAGTTCTTC.

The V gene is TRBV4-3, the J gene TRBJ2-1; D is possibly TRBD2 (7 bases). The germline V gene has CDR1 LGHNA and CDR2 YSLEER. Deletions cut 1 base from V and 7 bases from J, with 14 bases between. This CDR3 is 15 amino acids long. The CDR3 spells CASSQGGRGTNEQFF. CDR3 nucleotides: TGCGCCAGCAGCCAAGGGGGGCGGGGGACGAATGAGCAGTTCTTC.

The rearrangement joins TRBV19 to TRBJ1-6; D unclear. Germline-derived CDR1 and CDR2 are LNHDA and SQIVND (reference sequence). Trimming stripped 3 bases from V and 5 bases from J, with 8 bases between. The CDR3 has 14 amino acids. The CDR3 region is CASSIKRNNSPLHF. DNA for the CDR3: TGTGCCAGTAGTATTAAGAGAAATAATTCACCCCTCCACTTT.